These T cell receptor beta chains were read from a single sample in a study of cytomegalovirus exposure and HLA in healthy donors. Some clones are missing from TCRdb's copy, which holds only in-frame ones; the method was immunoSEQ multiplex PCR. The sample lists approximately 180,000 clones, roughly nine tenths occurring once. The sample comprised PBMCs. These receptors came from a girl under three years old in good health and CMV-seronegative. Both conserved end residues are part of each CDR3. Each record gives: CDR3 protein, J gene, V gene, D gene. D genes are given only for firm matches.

CASSPRDRGRGGYTF	TRBJ1-2	TRBV13	TRBD1
CAWSRGGPYQPQHF	TRBJ1-5	TRBV30	-
CASSDRVLYGYTF	TRBJ1-2	TRBV11-2	TRBD1
CASSQEGPGLTPYNEQFF	TRBJ2-1	TRBV4-3	TRBD2
CASSLRGQGRGQPQHF	TRBJ1-5	TRBV4-1	TRBD1
CASTWGQWTDTQYF	TRBJ2-3	TRBV5-5	TRBD1
CASSIDRGGYEQYF	TRBJ2-7	TRBV5-1	TRBD1
CASSQDSTADTQYF	TRBJ2-3	TRBV4-2	-
CASSLGSGSSYQETQYF	TRBJ2-5	TRBV5-1	TRBD2
CASLPQQGGTKLFF	TRBJ1-4	TRBV4-1	TRBD1
CASSVGRQGNSPLHF	TRBJ1-6	TRBV9	-
CSVDLANYGYTF	TRBJ1-2	TRBV29-1	-
CASSRLPLGLADDEQYF	TRBJ2-7	TRBV5-1	TRBD2
CASSQDRPPIAGGYREQYF	TRBJ2-7	TRBV4-2	TRBD2
CASSPRERGTDTQYF	TRBJ2-3	TRBV5-4	TRBD2
CASSPDGTTQETQYF	TRBJ2-5	TRBV5-1	-
CASSAPRTGAGTEAFF	TRBJ1-1	TRBV5-1	TRBD1
CASGTSGSSTDTQYF	TRBJ2-3	TRBV25-1	TRBD2
CAIKARTGGDEQYF	TRBJ2-7	TRBV10-3	TRBD1
CASSPGGRGYSGEQFF	TRBJ2-1	TRBV9	TRBD1
CASNPPDRGRRKPQHF	TRBJ1-5	TRBV19	TRBD1
CARSLNHWANTEAFF	TRBJ1-1	TRBV5-3	-
CASSIQGTDTQYF	TRBJ2-3	TRBV19	-
CASGWSGDGYTF	TRBJ1-2	TRBV12-5	-
CASSLAGTGQGYTF	TRBJ1-2	TRBV5-1	TRBD1
CASSGSSGAYEQYF	TRBJ2-7	TRBV6-5	TRBD2
CASSQVRASGNTIYF	TRBJ1-3	TRBV4-1	-
CASSQQGGYGYTF	TRBJ1-2	TRBV14	-
CASSITAKRHEQYF	TRBJ2-7	TRBV19	-
CASRLAPNTDTQYF	TRBJ2-3	TRBV19	TRBD2
CASSVGQGRGESNQPQHF	TRBJ1-5	TRBV6-4	TRBD1
CASTPTSGAYEQYF	TRBJ2-7	TRBV7-9	TRBD2
CASSLGTGTGAETQYF	TRBJ2-5	TRBV11-3	TRBD1
CASSQVSTRTYEQYF	TRBJ2-7	TRBV4-1	-
CASSLSSTYNEQFF	TRBJ2-1	TRBV5-4	-
CASSLQGGGEKLFF	TRBJ1-4	TRBV5-1	TRBD1
CAWSSTRTRPLYNQPQHF	TRBJ1-5	TRBV30	-
CASRRGQGISYEQYF	TRBJ2-7	TRBV19	TRBD1
CASSLGSGGKHTDTQYF	TRBJ2-3	TRBV11-1	-
CASSQAGGTNEKLFF	TRBJ1-4	TRBV4-2	-
CASSLDIIHTF	TRBJ1-2	TRBV13	-
CASSFTGGLRQSQETQYF	TRBJ2-5	TRBV5-8	TRBD2
CASRSTGPSGNTIYF	TRBJ1-3	TRBV6-1	-
CASRADRYQSSYNSPLHF	TRBJ1-6	TRBV2	-
CASSYGTSGGLSTDTQYF	TRBJ2-3	TRBV11-3	TRBD2
CASSRVGGGGGYGYTF	TRBJ1-2	TRBV5-4	-
CASSQDSRDSYNEQFF	TRBJ2-1	TRBV4-3	-
CSVEESGRWGTGELFF	TRBJ2-2	TRBV29-1	TRBD2
CASSLKPGYTDTQYF	TRBJ2-3	TRBV7-6	-
CASSPGTPANTGELFF	TRBJ2-2	TRBV18	-
CASSIVIGLNRLGQPQHF	TRBJ1-5	TRBV19	-
CATLDRVSNQPQHF	TRBJ1-5	TRBV6-1	TRBD1
CASSSGLLAGGPDEQFF	TRBJ2-1	TRBV5-6	TRBD2
CASSTEEGSQPQHF	TRBJ1-5	TRBV18	-
CASSHSGSKADTQYF	TRBJ2-3	TRBV5-6	TRBD2
CAWSRGPGYGYTF	TRBJ1-2	TRBV30	-